This TCR beta chain was captured in a study of blood T cell repertoires in COVID-19. This CDR3 is built from 14 residues. V lost 7 bases, J lost 6 bases, and 10 bases stayed unmatched. Per germline, CDR1 MNHEY and CDR2 SVGAGI. Assay used: immunoSEQ multiplex PCR; TCRdb lists only in-frame clones, some missing. Among 300,000 to 400,000 clones listed, approximately 86% were seen once. The receptor was derived from a human donor in a cohort sampled during active COVID-19. The chain links TRBV6-5 to TRBJ1-2; 8 bases align to TRBD1. Sequencing was performed on peripheral blood. The CDR3: CASTLLDRADGYTF. The CDR3 nucleotides are TGTGCCAGCACCCTATTGGACAGGGCGGATGGCTACACCTTC.